This T cell receptor (beta chain) was sequenced during a study of PD-L1 blockade in urothelial cancer. Time point in this sample: peripheral blood 6 weeks after treatment start. The assay was immunoSEQ multiplex PCR, and TCRdb's table has in-frame clones only and misses some. The sample includes under 85,000 clones, around 93% of them seen just once. The material was PBMCs, obtained around atezolizumab (anti-PD-L1) treatment. This TCR derives from a woman over 75 with urothelial cancer.

Written as DNA, the CDR3 is TGTGCCAGCAGCGTAGGGGACAGGGGGGACCAGCCCCAGCATTTT. It specifies CASSVGDRGDQPQHF. This chain links TRBV9 with TRBJ1-5; 11 bases line up with TRBD1. The CDR3 is 15 amino acids. The V gene's germline CDR1 is SGDLS and CDR2 YYNGEE. V dropped 0 bases and J dropped 7; count of bases not matched to a gene: 3.